The 5 T cell receptor beta chains below were found in one sample sequenced in a study of blood T cell repertoires in COVID-19. The table came from immunoSEQ multiplex PCR; TCRdb's copy has only in-frame clones and leaves some out. The table records over 85,000 clones, 75% to 85% of them present only once. The specimen was peripheral blood. Receptors originate from a woman aged 55-69 years with acute or convalescent COVID-19.

The chain has TRBV2 and TRBJ2-5; D ambiguous. Trimming removed 3 bases from V and 0 bases from J, with 5 bases in between. CDR3 length equals 13 residues. CDR1 and CDR2 (germline): SNHLY, FYNNEI. The CDR3: CASSEGNQETQYF. The CDR3 coding sequence is TGTGCCAGCAGTGAGGGCAACCAAGAGACCCAGTACTTC.

The CDR3 nucleotides are TGTGCCACCAGTGATTTGCACACAAATCAGCCCCAGCATTTT. Translation: CATSDLHTNQPQHF. The J gene is TRBJ1-5, the V gene TRBV24-1, with D uncertain. From germline, CDR1 is KGHDR and CDR2 SFDVKD. Trimming stripped 0 bases from V and 4 bases from J, with 6 bases between. The CDR3 is 14 amino acids.

The chain employs TRBV11-3 and TRBJ2-1; 8 positions agree with TRBD2. CDR1 is SGHNT and CDR2 is YENEEA in the germline V gene. Losses at the gene ends were 1 base for V and 5 bases for J; bases not matched to a gene: 7. There are 16 residues in the CDR3. The CDR3 here is CASSLVGGAFDNEQFF. The CDR3 region has the DNA TGTGCCAGCAGCTTAGTCGGGGGGGCTTTTGACAATGAGCAGTTCTTC.

The CDR3 DNA follows: TGTGCCAGCAGTCGTGACAGTTTCAAAAACATTCAGTACTTC. Translated, it gives CASSRDSFKNIQYF. This chain uses TRBV14 with TRBJ2-4; D possibly corresponds to TRBD1 (5 bases). From germline, CDR1 is SGHDN and CDR2 FVKESK. Trimming shortened V by 6 bases and J by 3 bases, and 12 bases separated the two germline ends. This CDR3 region has 14 residues.

V usage is TRBV5-1 and J usage is TRBJ2-5; 7 bases map to TRBD1. The germline CDR1 and CDR2 sequences are SGHRS and YFSETQ. The CDR3 loop spans 12 amino acids. V was pared by 4 bases and J by 8 bases, with 5 bases of the junction left unmatched. The CDR3: CASSPDRLTQYF. In DNA, the CDR3 is TGCGCCAGCAGCCCGGACAGGTTAACCCAGTACTTC.